This T cell receptor (beta chain) comes out of a study of CD8+CD57+ T cells in acquired aplastic anemia. Notes on the study in general: Overlap between patients and controls comprised just under 30 CD8+ CDR3 sequences.

With respect to this clonotype: The antigen is undetermined.

For CDR3 and TCR beta VDJ profiling, genomic DNA was the template used. Via MiXCR, TCRdb re-called the reads, giving one row per CDR3 protein. Of some 200,000 distinct CDR3 sequences in the sample, roughly 33% were seen once. J lost 3 bases, V lost 5 bases, and 12 bases had no gene match. The CDR3 consists of 16 residues. Germline V lookup: CDR1 SGHVS, CDR2 FQNEAQ. Sequences were obtained from sorted CD4+, CD8+, or CD8+CD57+ T cells (not recorded which) from PBMCs. The sequence derives from a human donor in good health, serving as a control. This chain uses TRBV7-8 with TRBJ2-7; the match to TRBD2 covers 8 bases. The CDR3 reads CASSRSLAGRSYEQYF. DNA for the CDR3: TGTGCCAGCAGCCGATCATTAGCGGGACGAAGCTACGAGCAGTACTTC.